These T cell receptor beta chains were read from a single sample in a study of identical twins. TCRdb recomputed calls from the 5' RACE reads with MiXCR, one row per CDR3 protein. The repertoire has approximately 230,000 distinct CDR3 sequences, 6.5% of them found once; the top ten carry approximately 14%. This sample also appeared in a second study, on T cells expressing NK-cell markers.

Sequenced material: CD8+ T cells sorted from blood. The receptors shown here come from a woman in her late teens or twenties in good health. Each CDR3 is given with its conserved first and last residue. The D gene is left open where the match is weak. Clone size is not always given. Where it is, it says once, few, many or a class for expanded clones.

cdr3_nt cdr3_aa v_call d_call j_call clone_size
TGTGCCAGCAGCAGCGTTACCCTAGCTTGGCAGTTCTTC CASSSVTLAWQFF TRBV7-2 - TRBJ2-1 -
TGTGGGAGGCCCCCAGCGAGCGGTTACAATGAGCAGTTCTTC CGRPPASGYNEQFF TRBV2 - TRBJ2-1 many
TGTGCCAGCAGTTCGGACTTCTCCTACGAGCAGTACTTC CASSSDFSYEQYF TRBV6-2/TRBV6-3 - TRBJ2-7 -
TGTGCCAGCAGCGGCCTGGGCGGGGGGGCCTACAATGAGCAGTTCTTC CASSGLGGGAYNEQFF TRBV11-3 TRBD2 TRBJ2-1 few
TGCAGTGCGGACAGCACCTACGAGCAGTACTTC CSADSTYEQYF TRBV20-1 - TRBJ2-7 few
TGTGCCAGCAGCTTCTTACAGGGGAAGTACGAGCAGTACTTC CASSFLQGKYEQYF TRBV7-9 TRBD1 TRBJ2-7 -
TGTGCCAGCAGGCAAGGACAGAGCTCCTACAATGAGCAGTTCTTC CASRQGQSSYNEQFF TRBV27 - TRBJ2-1 medium-sized
TGTGCCAGCAGTGACAGGGGGCAAAACGAGCAGTACTTC CASSDRGQNEQYF TRBV2 TRBD1 TRBJ2-7 many
TGCAGTGCTAGAGATGATAGACGGTCAACGAACACCGGGGAGCTGTTTTTT CSARDDRRSTNTGELFF TRBV20-1 - TRBJ2-2 many
TGTGCCAGCAGTTTAGATGGGGATGGCGACTATGGCTACACCTTC CASSLDGDGDYGYTF TRBV12-3/TRBV12-4 - TRBJ1-2 -
TGTGCCAGCAGCCCCGGACTAGCGGGGGACGAGCAGTACTTC CASSPGLAGDEQYF TRBV12-3/TRBV12-4 TRBD2 TRBJ2-7 many
TGTGCCAGCATCGACAGGTTCTACGAGCAGTACTTC CASIDRFYEQYF TRBV2 - TRBJ2-7 few
TGTGCCAGCAGTTTATTCGGGGGAGAAGCTTTCTTT CASSLFGGEAFF TRBV27 - TRBJ1-1 many
TGTGCCAGCAGCTTAGTGAGTTTCGAGCAGTACTTC CASSLVSFEQYF TRBV7-8 - TRBJ2-7 -
TGTGCCAGCAGTAATGGACAGTCCGCAGATACGCAGTATTTT CASSNGQSADTQYF TRBV6-1 - TRBJ2-3 -